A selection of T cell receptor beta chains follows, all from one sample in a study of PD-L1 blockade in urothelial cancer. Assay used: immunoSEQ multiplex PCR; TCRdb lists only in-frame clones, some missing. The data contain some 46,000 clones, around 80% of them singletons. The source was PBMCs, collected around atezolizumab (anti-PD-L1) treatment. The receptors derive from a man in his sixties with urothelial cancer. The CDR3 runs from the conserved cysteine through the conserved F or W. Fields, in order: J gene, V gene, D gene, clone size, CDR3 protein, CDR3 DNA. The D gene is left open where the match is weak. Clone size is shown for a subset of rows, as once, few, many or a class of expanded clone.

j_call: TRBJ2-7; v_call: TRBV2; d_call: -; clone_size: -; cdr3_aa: CASSEGAGGYEQYF; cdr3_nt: TGTGCCAGCAGTGAAGGTGCCGGGGGTTACGAGCAGTACTTC
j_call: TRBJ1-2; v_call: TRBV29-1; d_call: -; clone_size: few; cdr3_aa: CSAVPLSWTEVYGYTF; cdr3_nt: TGCAGCGCCGTCCCCCTCTCCTGGACAGAAGTCTATGGCTACACCTTC
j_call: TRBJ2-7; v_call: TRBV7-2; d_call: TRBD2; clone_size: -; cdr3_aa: CASSKSPTSGRMYEQYF; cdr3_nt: TGTGCCAGCAGCAAAAGCCCGACTAGCGGGAGGATGTACGAGCAGTACTTC
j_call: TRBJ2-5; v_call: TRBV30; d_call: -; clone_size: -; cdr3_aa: CAGGGAETQYF; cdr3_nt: TGTGCCGGAGGGGGGGCAGAGACCCAGTACTTC
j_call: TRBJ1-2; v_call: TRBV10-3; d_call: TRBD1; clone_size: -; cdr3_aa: CAIRWTGASYGYTF; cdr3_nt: TGTGCCATCAGGTGGACAGGGGCTTCCTATGGCTACACCTTC
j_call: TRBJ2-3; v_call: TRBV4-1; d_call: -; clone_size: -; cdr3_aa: CASSHGGGTDTQYF; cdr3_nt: TGCGCCAGCAGCCACGGAGGGGGCACAGATACGCAGTATTTT
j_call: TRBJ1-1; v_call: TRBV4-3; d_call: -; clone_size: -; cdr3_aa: CASSQGLRMNTEAFF; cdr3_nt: TGCGCCAGCAGCCAAGGTCTCAGAATGAACACTGAAGCTTTCTTT
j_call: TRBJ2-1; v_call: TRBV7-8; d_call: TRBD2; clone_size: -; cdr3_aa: CASSSFGGGPPDNEQFF; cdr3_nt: TGTGCCAGCAGCTCCTTCGGCGGGGGGCCTCCGGACAATGAGCAGTTCTTC
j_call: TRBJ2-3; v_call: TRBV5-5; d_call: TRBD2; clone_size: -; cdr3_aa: CASSLRTSGGADTQYF; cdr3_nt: TGTGCCAGCAGCCTGCGGACTAGCGGGGGCGCAGATACGCAGTATTTT
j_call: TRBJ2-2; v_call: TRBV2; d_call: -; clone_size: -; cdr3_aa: CASEATRTGELFF; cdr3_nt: TGTGCCAGCGAGGCCACTCGTACCGGGGAGCTGTTTTTT